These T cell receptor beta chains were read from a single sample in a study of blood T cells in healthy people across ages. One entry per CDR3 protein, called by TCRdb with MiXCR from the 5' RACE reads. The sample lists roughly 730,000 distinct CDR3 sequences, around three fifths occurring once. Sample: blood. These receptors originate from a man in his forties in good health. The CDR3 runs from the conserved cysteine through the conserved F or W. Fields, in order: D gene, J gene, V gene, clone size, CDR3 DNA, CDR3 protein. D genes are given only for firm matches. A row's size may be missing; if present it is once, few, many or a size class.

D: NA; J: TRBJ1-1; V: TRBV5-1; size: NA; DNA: TGCGCCAGCAGCCGAGGGCCAGGCACTGAAGCTTTCTTT; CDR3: CASSRGPGTEAFF
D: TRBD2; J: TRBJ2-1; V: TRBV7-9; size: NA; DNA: TGTGCCAGCAGCTTAGGGGGGACTAGCGGGGGACCCTACAATGAGCAGTTCTTC; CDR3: CASSLGGTSGGPYNEQFF
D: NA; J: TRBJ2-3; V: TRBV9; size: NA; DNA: TGTGCCAGCGGCACAGACCATACGCAGTATTTT; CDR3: CASGTDHTQYF
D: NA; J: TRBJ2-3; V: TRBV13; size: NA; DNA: TGTGCCAGCAGCAACCGGGACTGGGACTCGGGGGTTACCACAGATACGCAGTATTTT; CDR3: CASSNRDWDSGVTTDTQYF
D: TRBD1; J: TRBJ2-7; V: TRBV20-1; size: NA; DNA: TGCAGTGCTAGAGAACCGGGACAGGGGCCCTACAATGAGCAGTACTTC; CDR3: CSAREPGQGPYNEQYF
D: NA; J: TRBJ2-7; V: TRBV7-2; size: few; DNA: TGTGCCAGCAGCTTATTAACAGGGCCCAACCTCTACGAGCAGTACTTC; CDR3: CASSLLTGPNLYEQYF
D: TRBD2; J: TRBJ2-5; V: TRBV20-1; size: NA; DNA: TGCAGTGCTGGGACTAGCGGGGGGAAGGTGGCCGACCAAGAGACCCAGTACTTC; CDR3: CSAGTSGGKVADQETQYF
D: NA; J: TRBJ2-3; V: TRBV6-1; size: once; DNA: TGTGCCAGCAGTGCTGGGGCCTCGAGCACAGATACGCAGTATTTT; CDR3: CASSAGASSTDTQYF
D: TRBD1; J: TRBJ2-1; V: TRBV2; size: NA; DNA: TGTGCCAGCAGCCTACCGGACAGGGGGTCGGTCTTC; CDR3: CASSLPDRGSVF
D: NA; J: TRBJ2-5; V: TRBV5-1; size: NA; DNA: TGCGCCAGCAGCACCCTCCCACCGGAGACCCAGTACTTC; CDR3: CASSTLPPETQYF
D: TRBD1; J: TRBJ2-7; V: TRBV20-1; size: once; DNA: TGCAGTGTCTCATCCCGGGACAGCATGTACGAGCAGTACTTC; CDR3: CSVSSRDSMYEQYF
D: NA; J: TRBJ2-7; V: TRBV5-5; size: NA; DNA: TGTGCCAGCAGCTGGATGCAGGGGAACTACGAGCAGTACTTC; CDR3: CASSWMQGNYEQYF
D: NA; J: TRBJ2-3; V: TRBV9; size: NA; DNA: TGTGCCAGCAGCGTACAGCTAGCCTCAGATACGCAGTATTTT; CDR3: CASSVQLASDTQYF
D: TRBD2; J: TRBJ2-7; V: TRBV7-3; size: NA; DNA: TGTGCCAGCAGCTTAAGCTCAGCGGGAGCCTACGAGCAGTACTTC; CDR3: CASSLSSAGAYEQYF
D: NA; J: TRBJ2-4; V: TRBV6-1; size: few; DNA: TGTGCCAGCAGTGAAGAATTCCTCATTGGGGAGCAGTACTTC; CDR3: CASSEEFLIGEQYF
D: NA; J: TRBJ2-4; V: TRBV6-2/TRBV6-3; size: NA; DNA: TGTGCCAGCACCGAAGGTCCACTTCTAGCCAAAAACATTCAGTACTTC; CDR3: CASTEGPLLAKNIQYF
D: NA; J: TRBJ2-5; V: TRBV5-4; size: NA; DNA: TGTGCCAGCAGCCATCAGACATGGAACCCACAAGAGACCCAGTACTTC; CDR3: CASSHQTWNPQETQYF
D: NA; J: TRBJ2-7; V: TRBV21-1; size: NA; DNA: TGTGCCAGCAGCTCCGATGGACGGGAGGGGGGCGAGCAGTACTTC; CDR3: CASSSDGREGGEQYF